The entry below gives a single T cell receptor (beta chain) sequence along with its context. The sample comes from a study of T cells in localized non-small cell lung cancer. With 4 bases removed from V and 4 bases from J, the gap between germline ends came to 14 bases. The CDR3 runs 14 residues. Germline V gene lookup returns CDR1 SGHRS and CDR2 YFSETQ. Libraries were prepared by immunoSEQ multiplex PCR; TCRdb keeps only in-frame clonotypes and omits some of them. The sample yields roughly 10,000 clones, approximately 90% seen once. This specimen was peripheral blood, taken before any cancer treatment. This clonotype was obtained from a woman between 35 and 75 years old with stage I squamous cell lung carcinoma. The V and J genes are TRBV5-1 and TRBJ1-2; no clear D. The CDR3 spells CASSPTSVGYGYTF. CDR3 DNA: TGCGCCAGCAGCCCGACGTCAGTAGGCTATGGCTACACCTTC.